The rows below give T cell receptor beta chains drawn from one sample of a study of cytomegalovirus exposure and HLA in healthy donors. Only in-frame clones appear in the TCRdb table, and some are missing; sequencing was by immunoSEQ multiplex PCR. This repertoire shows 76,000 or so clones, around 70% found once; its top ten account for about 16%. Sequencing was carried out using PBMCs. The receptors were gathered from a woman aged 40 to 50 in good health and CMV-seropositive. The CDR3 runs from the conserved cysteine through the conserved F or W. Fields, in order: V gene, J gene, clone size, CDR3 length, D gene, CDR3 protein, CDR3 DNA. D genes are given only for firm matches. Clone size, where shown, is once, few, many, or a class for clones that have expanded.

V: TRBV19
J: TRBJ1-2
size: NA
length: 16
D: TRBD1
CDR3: CASSALKGQGNYGYTF
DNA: TGTGCCAGTAGTGCCCTAAAGGGACAGGGTAACTATGGCTACACCTTC

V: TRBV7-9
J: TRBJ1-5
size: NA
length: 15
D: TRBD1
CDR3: CASSMWGTGVQPQHF
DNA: TGTGCCAGCAGCATGTGGGGGACAGGGGTTCAGCCCCAGCATTTT

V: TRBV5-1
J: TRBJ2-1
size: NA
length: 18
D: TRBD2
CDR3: CASSPHSGQRGRANEQFF
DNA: TGCGCCAGCAGCCCCCACTCCGGTCAGCGGGGCCGAGCCAATGAGCAGTTCTTC

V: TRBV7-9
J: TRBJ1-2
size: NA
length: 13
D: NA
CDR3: CASSRPGERSYTF
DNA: TGTGCCAGCAGCCGGCCAGGGGAAAGGAGCTACACCTTC

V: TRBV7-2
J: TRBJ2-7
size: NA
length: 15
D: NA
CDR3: CASSLGGPIPREQYF
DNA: TGTGCCAGCAGCTTAGGCGGGCCCATTCCAAGGGAGCAGTACTTC

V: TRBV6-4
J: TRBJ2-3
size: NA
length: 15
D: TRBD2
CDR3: CASKATSGSTDTQYF
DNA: TGTGCCAGCAAGGCGACTAGCGGGAGCACAGATACGCAGTATTTT

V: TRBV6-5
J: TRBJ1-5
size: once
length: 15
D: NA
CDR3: CASSYTGSSNQPQHF
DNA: TGTGCCAGCAGTTACACCGGGAGTAGCAATCAGCCCCAGCATTTT

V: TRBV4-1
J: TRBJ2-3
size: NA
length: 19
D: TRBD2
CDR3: CASSQGGLAGGFRTDTQYF
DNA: TGCGCCAGCAGCCAAGGGGGACTAGCGGGGGGTTTCCGAACAGATACGCAGTATTTT

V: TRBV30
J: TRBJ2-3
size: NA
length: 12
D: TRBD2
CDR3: CAQLAGGATQYF
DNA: TGTGCCCAACTAGCGGGGGGAGCTACGCAGTATTTT

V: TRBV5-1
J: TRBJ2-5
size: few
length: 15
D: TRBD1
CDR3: CASKTGQGQQETQYF
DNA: TGCGCCAGCAAAACCGGTCAGGGACAGCAAGAGACCCAGTACTTC

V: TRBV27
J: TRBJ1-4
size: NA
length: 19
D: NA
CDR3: CASTSGLKRRGQPNEKLFF
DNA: TGTGCCAGCACCTCGGGGCTCAAACGCCGCGGACAGCCGAATGAAAAACTGTTTTTT

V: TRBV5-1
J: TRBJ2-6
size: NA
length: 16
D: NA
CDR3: CASSLVSTSGANVLTF
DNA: TGCGCCAGCAGCTTGGTCAGTACCTCTGGGGCCAACGTCCTGACTTTC

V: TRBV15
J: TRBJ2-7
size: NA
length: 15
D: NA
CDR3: CATTNTWTGNYEQYF
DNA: TGTGCCACCACCAATACTTGGACTGGTAACTACGAGCAGTACTTC

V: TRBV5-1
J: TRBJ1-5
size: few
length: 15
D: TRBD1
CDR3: CASSPTGYSNQPQHF
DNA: TGCGCCAGCAGCCCGACAGGGTATAGCAATCAGCCCCAGCATTTT